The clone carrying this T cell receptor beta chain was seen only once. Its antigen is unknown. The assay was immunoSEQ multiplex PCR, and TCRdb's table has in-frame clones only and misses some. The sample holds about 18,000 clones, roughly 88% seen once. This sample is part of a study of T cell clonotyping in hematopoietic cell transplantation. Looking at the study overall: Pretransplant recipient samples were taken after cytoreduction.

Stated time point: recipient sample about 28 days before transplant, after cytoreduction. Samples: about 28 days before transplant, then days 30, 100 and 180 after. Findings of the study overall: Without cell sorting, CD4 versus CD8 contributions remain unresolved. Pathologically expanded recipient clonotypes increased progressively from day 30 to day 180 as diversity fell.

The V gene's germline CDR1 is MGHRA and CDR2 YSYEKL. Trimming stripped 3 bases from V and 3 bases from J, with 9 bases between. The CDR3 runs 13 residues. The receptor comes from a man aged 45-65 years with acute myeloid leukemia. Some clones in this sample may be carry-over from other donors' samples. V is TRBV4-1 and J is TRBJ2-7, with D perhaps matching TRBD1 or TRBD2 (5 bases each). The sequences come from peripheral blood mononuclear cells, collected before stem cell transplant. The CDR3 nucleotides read TGCGCCAGCAGCCAGGGACGGAACTACGAGCAGTACTTC. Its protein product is CASSQGRNYEQYF.